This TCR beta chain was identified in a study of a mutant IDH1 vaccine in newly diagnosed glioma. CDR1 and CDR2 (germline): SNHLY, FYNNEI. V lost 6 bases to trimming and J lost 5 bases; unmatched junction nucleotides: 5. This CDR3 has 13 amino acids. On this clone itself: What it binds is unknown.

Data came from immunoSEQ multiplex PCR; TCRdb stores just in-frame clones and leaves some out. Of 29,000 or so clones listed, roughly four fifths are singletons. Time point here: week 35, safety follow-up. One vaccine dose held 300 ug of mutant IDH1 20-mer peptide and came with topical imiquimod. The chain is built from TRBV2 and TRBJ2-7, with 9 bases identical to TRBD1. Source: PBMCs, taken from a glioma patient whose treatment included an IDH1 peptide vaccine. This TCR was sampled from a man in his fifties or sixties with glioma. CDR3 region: CASRGTGRDEQYF. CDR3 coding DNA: TGTGCCAGCAGGGGGACAGGGAGGGACGAGCAGTACTTC.